The rows below give T cell receptor beta chains drawn from one sample of a study of CXCR3-negative and CXCR3-positive naive CD8 T cells. Reanalyzing the 5' RACE reads, TCRdb keeps one entry per CDR3 protein, without DNA. Its listing shows roughly 5,000 distinct CDR3 sequences. The sequenced sample consisted of naive CXCR3+ CD8+ T cells from blood. The receptors were sampled from a human donor in good health. Some clones in this sample may be carry-over from other donors' samples. Both conserved end residues are part of each CDR3. Each record gives: J gene, clone size, V gene, CDR3 protein. A clone size is listed for some rows: how often the clone was seen (once, few, many), or a class if it is expanded.

TRBJ1-1 | medium-sized | TRBV29-1 | CSVEDPGLFAEAFF
TRBJ1-2 | medium-sized | TRBV4-1 | CASSQVGQNYGYTF
TRBJ2-1 | - | TRBV7-8 | CASSLAGVLYNEQFF
TRBJ2-1 | - | TRBV20-1 | CSARDFLSGIEQFF
TRBJ2-1 | - | TRBV29-1 | CSAMGQQGRDEQFF
TRBJ2-3 | medium-sized | TRBV1 | CTSSDGTLDYTDTQYF
TRBJ2-7 | medium-sized | TRBV28 | CASRSPDTAYEQYF
TRBJ2-5 | medium-sized | TRBV20-1 | CSAEEQGVLQETQYF
TRBJ2-5 | - | TRBV7-3 | CASSLASQGGETQYF
TRBJ2-5 | - | TRBV13 | CASSLSSETQYF
TRBJ2-7 | medium-sized | TRBV28 | CASSLRGVYEQYF
TRBJ2-3 | - | TRBV4-3 | CASSQDFQNADTQYF
TRBJ2-1 | - | TRBV2 | CASSEPTSGTQSYNEQFF
TRBJ2-1 | - | TRBV7-6 | CASSPRGYNEQFF
TRBJ2-1 | medium-sized | TRBV29-1 | CSASLQGLAGLGEQFF
TRBJ2-1 | medium-sized | TRBV7-9 | CATRPGYNEQFF
TRBJ2-1 | medium-sized | TRBV6-6 | CASRPPEGPTYNEQFF
TRBJ2-2 | - | TRBV19 | CASSMVSRVEANTGELFF
TRBJ2-2 | - | TRBV12-3/TRBV12-4 | CASSLGGGGELFF
TRBJ2-3 | medium-sized | TRBV29-1 | CSALRGGDTQYF
TRBJ2-1 | medium-sized | TRBV9 | CASSVEVGLVSHNEQFF
TRBJ2-6 | medium-sized | TRBV5-1 | CASCLNGASGSSGANVLTF
TRBJ2-3 | - | TRBV7-3 | CASSPLAGASTDTQYF